A single sample is the source of the 27 T cell receptor beta chains below, sequenced in a study of T cell responses to AZD1222 COVID-19 vaccine. This table comes from immunoSEQ multiplex PCR, and its TCRdb copy is limited to in-frame clones, with some not included. Found here are about 67,000 clones, around four fifths of them singletons; the top ten hold 21%. The material was peripheral blood, obtained on day 0 of AZD1222 vaccination. The receptors originated from an adult in good health.

The J gene is TRBJ2-7, the V gene TRBV7-2; TRBD1 or TRBD2 may be the D gene (6 bases each). The CDR3 has 17 residues. Germline V gene sequence: CDR1 SGHTA, CDR2 FQGNSA. V lost 5 bases and J 3 bases, leaving 23 bases between the germline ends. In nucleotides, the CDR3 is TGTGCCAGCAGCACATTAGGGGGGCTATTCTCGAACTACGAGCAGTACTTC. Amino acid sequence: CASSTLGGLFSNYEQYF. The complete variable domain, with remaining parts taken from reference TRBV7-2 and TRBJ2-7, reads GAGVSQSPSNKVTEKGKDVELRCDPISGHTALYWYRQSLGQGLEFLIYFQGNSAPDKSGLPSDRFSAERTGGSVSTLTIQRTQQEDSAVYLCASSTLGGLFSNYEQYFGPGTRLTVT.

V usage is TRBV20-1 and J usage is TRBJ2-7; a possible D gene is TRBD2 (6 bases). The germline V and J ends were trimmed by 3 bases and 2 bases, with 14 bases remaining between them. Germline values: CDR1 DFQATT, CDR2 SNEGSKA (reference sequence). The CDR3 has 14 amino acids. The CDR3, as DNA: TGCAGTGCTAGTATCAGCGGGTTTGCCTACGAGCAGTACTTC. It translates to CSASISGFAYEQYF.

This clone turned up a few times. The chain combines TRBV7-2 with TRBJ1-5; unclear D gene. The V gene's germline CDR1 is SGHTA and CDR2 FQGNSA. There are 13 residues in the CDR3. The V end was cut by 5 bases, the J end by 2 bases, with 7 bases between. CDR3 in DNA: TGTGCCAGCAGCCCGGAAGGCAATCAGCCCCAGCATTTT. Its translation is CASSPEGNQPQHF.

The chain joins TRBV6-5 to TRBJ2-2; D perhaps matches TRBD2 (5 bases). The CDR3 contains 13 residues. Trimming pared 8 bases from V and 7 bases from J, leaving 14 bases between. Germline assignment: CDR1 MNHEY and CDR2 SVGAGI. The CDR3 sequence: CASRSRGYGELFF. The CDR3 DNA sequence: TGTGCCAGCCGGTCAAGAGGGTACGGGGAGCTGTTTTTT.

This chain connects TRBV29-1 to TRBJ1-2; the D is unclear. V gave up 3 bases and J gave up 4 bases, with 6 bases separating them. CDR3 length: 11 residues. Germline lookup yields CDR1 SQVTM and CDR2 ANQGSEA. CDR3 nucleotides: TGCAGCGTTGAGGCAGTCTATGGCTACACCTTC. It encodes CSVEAVYGYTF.

In this sample, this clone turned up a few times. The rearrangement uses TRBV7-8 and TRBJ2-7; 9 nucleotides line up with TRBD1. V lost 5 bases, J lost 1 base, and 6 bases stayed unmatched. Germline CDR1 SGHVS, CDR2 FQNEAQ. CDR3 length equals 15 residues. The CDR3 region is CASSIGTGNSYEQYF. CDR3 DNA: TGTGCCAGCAGCATCGGGACAGGGAATTCCTACGAGCAGTACTTC.

This chain connects TRBV19 to TRBJ1-2, with D unclear. V was cut by 5 bases and J by 8 bases, with 12 bases left in between. Germline V gene sequence: CDR1 LNHDA, CDR2 SQIVND (reference sequence). The CDR3 length is 12 residues. CDR3 sequence reads: CASSYGVDGYTF. The CDR3 region has the DNA TGTGCCAGTAGTTATGGGGTTGACGGCTACACCTTC.

The chain employs TRBV5-1 and TRBJ1-6; no clear D. V lost 6 bases to trimming and J lost 7 bases, with 17 bases between them. The CDR3 covers 15 residues. In germline, CDR1 is SGHRS, CDR2 YFSETQ. The CDR3 reads CASTRTDALNSPLHF. The CDR3 nucleotides are TGCGCCAGCACCCGGACTGACGCCCTAAATTCACCCCTCCACTTT.

This chain connects TRBV7-3 to TRBJ1-6, with 9 bases identical to TRBD1. The germline gives CDR1 SGHTA, CDR2 FQGTGA. CDR3 length: 14 residues. V shed 4 bases and J 7 bases; nucleotides not matched to a gene: 2. In nucleotides, the CDR3 is TGTGCCAGCAGCTCCGGGACAGGGAATTCACCCCTCCACTTT. It encodes CASSSGTGNSPLHF.

The gene calls are TRBV12-3 or TRBV12-4 and TRBJ1-1; maybe TRBD1 (5 bases). CDR3 length equals 13 residues. Trimming removed 5 bases from V and 7 bases from J, with 14 bases in between. The CDR3 sequence is CASSLPGDLEAFF. CDR3 DNA sequence: TGTGCCAGCAGTCTCCCGGGGGACCTTGAAGCTTTCTTT.

This chain joins TRBV11-3 and TRBJ1-1; weak D call: TRBD1 (6 bases). V shed 5 bases and J shed 1 base, with 8 bases lying between them. The CDR3 spans 13 residues. Looked up from germline, CDR1 is SGHNT and CDR2 is YENEEA. CDR3 region: CASSQGSNTEAFF. The CDR3 DNA reads as TGTGCCAGCAGCCAGGGGTCGAACACTGAAGCTTTCTTT.

This clone was picked up a small number of times. The CDR3 nucleotides are TGCGCCAGCAGCCGCACTTCCTCTCAGGGGGGGTTTTACAATGAGCAGTTCTTC. Translating gives CASSRTSSQGGFYNEQFF. The J gene is TRBJ2-1, the V gene TRBV4-3; D is perhaps TRBD1 or TRBD2 (7 bases each). Germline V gene sequence: CDR1 LGHNA, CDR2 YSLEER. The ends were cut back, 4 bases at V and 4 bases at J, with 23 bases in the middle. This CDR3 is built from 18 residues.

This chain joins TRBV11-2 and TRBJ2-3; D is possibly TRBD1 (6 bases). The CDR3 totals 14 residues. Trimming took off 9 bases at V and 4 bases at J, with 17 bases between the two ends. The germline gives CDR1 SGHAT, CDR2 FQNNGV. The chain's CDR3 is CASRAGEIADTQYF. The CDR3 nucleotides read TGTGCCAGTCGGGCAGGGGAGATCGCAGATACGCAGTATTTT.

This rearrangement joins TRBV19 to TRBJ1-2; D unclear. Germline CDR1 reads LNHDA; CDR2 reads SQIVND (reference sequence). The CDR3 covers 11 residues. With 5 bases removed from V and 7 bases from J, the gap between germline ends came to 8 bases. The CDR3, as DNA: TGTGCCAGTAGTCTTGGCGGTGGCTACACCTTC. It encodes CASSLGGGYTF.

This clone turned up a few times. The rearrangement uses TRBV3-1 (or the pseudogene TRBV3-2) and TRBJ2-2; 8 bases fit TRBD2. The CDR3 runs 17 residues. With V trimmed by 4 bases and J by 5 bases, 12 bases remained unmatched. Germline assignment: CDR1 LGHDT and CDR2 YNNKEL (reference sequence). CDR3 in DNA: TGTGCCAGCAGCCCGAACCGAGCGGGAGTACGGACCGGGGAGCTGTTTTTT. As protein: CASSPNRAGVRTGELFF.

This clone was seen more than once but under ten times. The V call is TRBV18, the J call TRBJ1-5; 9 nucleotides line up with TRBD1. This CDR3 spans 15 amino acids. J lost 5 bases, V lost 1 base, and 3 bases had no gene match. Germline loops: CDR1 KGHSH, CDR2 LQKENI. CDR3 protein: CASSPRTGADQPQHF. DNA for the CDR3: TGTGCCAGCTCACCACGGACAGGGGCGGATCAGCCCCAGCATTTT. The whole variable domain, remainder taken from reference TRBV18 and TRBJ1-5, is NAGVMQNPRHLVRRRGQEARLRCSPMKGHSHVYWYRQLPEEGLKFMVYLQKENIIDESGMPKERFSAEFPKEGPSILRIQQVVRGDSAAYFCASSPRTGADQPQHFGDGTRLSIL.

V usage is TRBV6-1 and J usage is TRBJ1-3; D unclear. Trimming removed 4 bases at V and 0 bases at J, with 16 bases between. The CDR3 length is 17 residues. Germline V gives CDR1 MNHNS, CDR2 SASEGT. In DNA, the CDR3 is TGTGCCAGCAGTGTCGTGCAGTCTCTATACTCTGGAAACACCATATATTTT. It specifies CASSVVQSLYSGNTIYF.

The rearrangement uses TRBV30 and TRBJ2-7; possibly TRBD1 for D (5 bases). Trimming stripped 3 bases from V and 6 bases from J, with 12 bases between. The germline V gene encodes CDR1 GTSNPN and CDR2 SVGIG (reference sequence). The CDR3 spans 12 residues. DNA of the CDR3: TGTGCCTGGAGCAGCAGGGTATGCGAGCAGTACTTC. As protein: CAWSSRVCEQYF. Filled out from reference TRBV30 and TRBJ2-7, the complete variable domain reads SQTIHQWPATLVQPVGSPLSLECTVEGTSNPNLYWYRQAAGRGLQLLFYSVGIGQISSEVPQNLSASRPQDRQFILSSKKLLLSDSGFYLCAWSSRVCEQYFGPGTRLTVT.

V usage is TRBV19 and J usage is TRBJ1-1, with D hard to call. CDR1 LNHDA and CDR2 SQIVND come from the germline V gene (reference sequence). The CDR3 contains 13 residues. Trimming left V 8 bases short and J 2 bases short, with 12 bases between. The CDR3 DNA is TGTGCCAGTCGTCATAAAATTAACACTGAAGCTTTCTTT. It specifies CASRHKINTEAFF.

This clone was detected a few times. This chain joins TRBV6-7 and TRBJ1-3; a possible D gene is TRBD1 (5 bases). TRBV6-7 is an ORF, and what it does is uncertain. V lost 2 bases to trimming and J lost 7 bases, with 15 bases between them. The CDR3 totals 15 residues. CDR3 sequence (DNA): TGTGCCAGCAGTTACGGGGGTCCCTCGGGGAACACCATATATTTT. Encoded protein: CASSYGGPSGNTIYF.

The chain employs TRBV27 and TRBJ1-1; 7 bases match TRBD1. V was pared by 6 bases and J by 3 bases, with 10 bases of the junction left unmatched. The V gene's germline CDR1 is MNHEY and CDR2 SMNVEV (reference sequence). CDR3 length: 15 residues. The CDR3 region has the DNA TGTGCCAGCAGGCCTGAGGGGGCCCTCTACACTGAAGCTTTCTTT. It yields the protein CASRPEGALYTEAFF.

This sequence joins TRBV5-1 and TRBJ2-2; 8 bases are a match to TRBD1. This CDR3 is built from 15 residues. Trimming took 0 bases from V and 3 from J; bases not matched to a gene: 1. Germline V gives CDR1 SGHRS, CDR2 YFSETQ. In DNA form, the CDR3 reads TGCGCCAGCAGCTTGGCACAGGGGGACACCGGGGAGCTGTTTTTT. This gives the protein CASSLAQGDTGELFF.

The V and J genes are TRBV5-1 and TRBJ2-3, with TRBD1 identical over 7 bases. V was clipped by 3 bases and J by 0 bases; unmatched bases: 7. This CDR3 has 16 amino acids. Germline values: CDR1 SGHRS, CDR2 YFSETQ. CDR3 nucleotide sequence: TGCGCCAGCAGCTCCCGGACAGGCCAAAGCACAGATACGCAGTATTTT. Its translation: CASSSRTGQSTDTQYF. Complete variable domain (other parts from reference TRBV5-1 and TRBJ2-3): KAGVTQTPRYLIKTRGQQVTLSCSPISGHRSVSWYQQTPGQGLQFLFEYFSETQRNKGNFPGRFSGRQFSNSRSEMNVSTLELGDSALYLCASSSRTGQSTDTQYFGPGTRLTVL.

This rearrangement joins TRBV19 to TRBJ2-1; 8 bases fit TRBD2. The V and J ends lost 6 bases and 2 bases, in that order; junction bases with no gene match: 6. The length of the CDR3 is 15 residues. Germline CDR1 and CDR2: LNHDA and SQIVND (reference sequence). This CDR3 is CASSLRGGAYNEQFF. The CDR3, as DNA: TGTGCCAGTAGCCTCCGGGGGGGCGCCTACAATGAGCAGTTCTTC. Full variable domain (remainder filled in from reference TRBV19 and TRBJ2-1): DGGITQSPKYLFRKEGQNVTLSCEQNLNHDAMYWYRQDPGQGLRLIYYSQIVNDFQKGDIAEGYSVSREKKESFPLTVTSAQKNPTAFYLCASSLRGGAYNEQFFGPGTRLTVL.

The rearrangement uses TRBV18 and TRBJ2-7, with D perhaps TRBD1 (5 bases). Per the germline V gene, CDR1 is KGHSH and CDR2 is LQKENI. There are 12 residues in the CDR3. V dropped 4 bases and J dropped 2 bases, with 6 bases sitting between them. The DNA of the CDR3 is TGTGCCAGCTCACAGACAGCCTACGAGCAGTACTTC. This sequence encodes CASSQTAYEQYF.

The chain uses TRBV28 and TRBJ2-7; 7 bases map to TRBD2. Germline assignment: CDR1 MDHEN and CDR2 SYDVKM. After removal of 7 bases from V and 4 bases from J, the junction contained 7 bases not matched to a gene. The CDR3 runs 13 residues. DNA of the CDR3: TGTGCCAGCACCCGGGGGGAAAAATACGAGCAGTACTTC. Its translation is CASTRGEKYEQYF.

The rearrangement uses TRBV15 and TRBJ1-5; D unclear. From germline, CDR1 is LNHNV and CDR2 YYDKDF (reference sequence). V gave up 0 bases and J gave up 2 bases, with 14 bases separating them. CDR3 length: 17 amino acids. The CDR3 reads CATSRELIFRGNQPQHF. CDR3 coding DNA: TGTGCCACCAGCAGAGAGCTAATCTTCCGGGGCAATCAGCCCCAGCATTTT.